This TCR beta chain was captured in a study of monozygotic twins with inflammatory bowel disease. TCRdb re-called the 5' RACE reads and shows each CDR3 protein once, DNA omitted. Its listing shows fewer than 350,000 distinct CDR3 sequences. With regard to this clonotype: Its antigen is currently unknown.

CDR1 and CDR2 from the germline V gene are DFQATT and SNEGSKA (reference sequence). This CDR3 comprises 14 residues. Overall study findings and caveats: Reduced clonotype sharing with other individuals was observed in IBD patients relative to healthy twins, especially with disease activity.

The sample taken for sequencing was blood. The sequence was obtained from a human donor with ulcerative colitis or Crohn's disease, or a healthy co-twin of an affected twin (not recorded which). The chain recombines TRBV20-1 with TRBJ2-7; TCRdb's D call of TRBD1 is untestable without DNA. This CDR3 is CSARDLGQGYEQYF.